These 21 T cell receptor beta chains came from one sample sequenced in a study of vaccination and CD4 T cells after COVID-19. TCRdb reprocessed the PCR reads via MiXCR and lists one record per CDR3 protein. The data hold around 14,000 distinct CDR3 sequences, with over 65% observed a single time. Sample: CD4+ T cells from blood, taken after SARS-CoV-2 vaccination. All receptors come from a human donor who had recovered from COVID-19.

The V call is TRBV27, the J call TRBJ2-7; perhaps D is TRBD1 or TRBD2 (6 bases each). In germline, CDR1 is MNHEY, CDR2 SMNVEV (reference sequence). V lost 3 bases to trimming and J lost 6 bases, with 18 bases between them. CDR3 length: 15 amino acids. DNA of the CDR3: TGTGCCAGCAGTTTTAGGGGGGCGCGAAATGGCGAGCAGTACTTC. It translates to CASSFRGARNGEQYF.

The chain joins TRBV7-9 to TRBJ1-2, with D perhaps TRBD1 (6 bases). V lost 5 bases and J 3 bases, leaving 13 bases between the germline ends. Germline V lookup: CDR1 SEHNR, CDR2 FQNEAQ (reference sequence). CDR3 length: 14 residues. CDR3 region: CASSHQGSDYGYTF. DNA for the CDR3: TGTGCCAGCAGCCATCAGGGGTCCGACTATGGCTACACCTTC.

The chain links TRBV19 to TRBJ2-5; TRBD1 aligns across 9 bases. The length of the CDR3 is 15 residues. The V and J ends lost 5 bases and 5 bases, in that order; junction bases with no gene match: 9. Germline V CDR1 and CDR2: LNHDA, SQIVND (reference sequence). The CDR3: CASSLTGGVGETQYF. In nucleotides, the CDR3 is TGTGCCAGTAGTTTAACAGGGGGCGTAGGGGAGACCCAGTACTTC.

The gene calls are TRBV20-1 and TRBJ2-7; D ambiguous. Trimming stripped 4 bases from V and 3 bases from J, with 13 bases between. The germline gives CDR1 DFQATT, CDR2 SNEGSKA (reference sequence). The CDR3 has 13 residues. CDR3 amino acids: CSATGPLNYEQYF. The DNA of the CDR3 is TGCAGTGCTACCGGACCGTTAAACTACGAGCAGTACTTC.

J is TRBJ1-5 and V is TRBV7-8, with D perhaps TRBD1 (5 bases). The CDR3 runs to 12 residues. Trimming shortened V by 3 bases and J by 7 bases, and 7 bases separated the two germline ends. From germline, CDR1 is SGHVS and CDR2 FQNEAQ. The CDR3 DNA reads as TGTGCCAGCAGCTTCGGGGGACAGCCCCAGCATTTT. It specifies CASSFGGQPQHF.

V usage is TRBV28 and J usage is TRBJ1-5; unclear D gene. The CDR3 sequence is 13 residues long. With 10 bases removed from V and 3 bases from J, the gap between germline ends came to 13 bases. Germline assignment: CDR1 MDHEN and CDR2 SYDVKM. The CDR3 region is CANSPGPNQPQHF. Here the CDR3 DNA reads TGTGCCAACTCACCAGGACCCAATCAGCCCCAGCATTTT.

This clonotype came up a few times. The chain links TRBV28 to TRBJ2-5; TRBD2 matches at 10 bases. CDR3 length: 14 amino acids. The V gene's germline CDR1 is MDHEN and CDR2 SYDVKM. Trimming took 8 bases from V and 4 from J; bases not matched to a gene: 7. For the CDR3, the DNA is TGTGCCAGCCCAGGACTAGCGGTAGCAGAGACCCAGTACTTC. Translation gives CASPGLAVAETQYF.

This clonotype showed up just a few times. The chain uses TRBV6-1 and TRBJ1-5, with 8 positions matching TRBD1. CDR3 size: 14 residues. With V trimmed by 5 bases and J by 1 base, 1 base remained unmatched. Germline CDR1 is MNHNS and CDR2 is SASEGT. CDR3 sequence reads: CASSRQGSNQPQHF. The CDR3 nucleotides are TGTGCCAGCAGTCGACAGGGGAGCAATCAGCCCCAGCATTTT.

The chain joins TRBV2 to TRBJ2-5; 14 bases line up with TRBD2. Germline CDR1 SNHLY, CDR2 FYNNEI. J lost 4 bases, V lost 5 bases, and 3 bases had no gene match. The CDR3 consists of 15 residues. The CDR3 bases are TGTGCCAGCAGTCGGACTAGCGGGAGGTCAGAGACCCAGTACTTC. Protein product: CASSRTSGRSETQYF.

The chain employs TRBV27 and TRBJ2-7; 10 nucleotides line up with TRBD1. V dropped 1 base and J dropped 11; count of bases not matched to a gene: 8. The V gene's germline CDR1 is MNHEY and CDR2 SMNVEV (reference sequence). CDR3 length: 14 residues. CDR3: CASSLWDRGGKKYF. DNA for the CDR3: TGTGCCAGCAGTTTATGGGACAGGGGTGGGAAAAAGTACTTC.

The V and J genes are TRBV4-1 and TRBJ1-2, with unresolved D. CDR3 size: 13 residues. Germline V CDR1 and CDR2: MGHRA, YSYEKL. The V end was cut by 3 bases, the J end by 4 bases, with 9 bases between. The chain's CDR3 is CASSQATGYGYTF. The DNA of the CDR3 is TGCGCCAGCAGCCAGGCCACGGGCTATGGCTACACCTTC.

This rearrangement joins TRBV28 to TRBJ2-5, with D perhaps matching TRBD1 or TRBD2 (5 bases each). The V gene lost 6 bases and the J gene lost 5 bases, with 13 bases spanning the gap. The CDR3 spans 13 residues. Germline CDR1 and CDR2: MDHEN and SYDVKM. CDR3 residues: CASSTPGPETQYF. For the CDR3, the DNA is TGTGCCAGCAGCACCCCGGGGCCCGAGACCCAGTACTTC.

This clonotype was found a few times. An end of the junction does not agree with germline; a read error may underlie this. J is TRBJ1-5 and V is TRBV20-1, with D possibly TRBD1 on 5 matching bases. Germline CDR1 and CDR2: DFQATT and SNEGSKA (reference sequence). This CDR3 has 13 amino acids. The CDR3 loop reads CSARGGAQQPQHF. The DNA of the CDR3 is TGCAGTGCCAGAGGCGGGGCCCAGCAGCCCCAGCATTTT.

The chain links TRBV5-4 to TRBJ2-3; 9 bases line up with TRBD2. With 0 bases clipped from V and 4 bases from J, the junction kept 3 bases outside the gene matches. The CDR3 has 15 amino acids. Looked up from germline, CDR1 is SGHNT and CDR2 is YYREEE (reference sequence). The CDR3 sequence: CASSLVAGDSDTQYF. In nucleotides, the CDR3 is TGTGCCAGCAGCTTGGTAGCGGGAGACTCAGATACGCAGTATTTT.

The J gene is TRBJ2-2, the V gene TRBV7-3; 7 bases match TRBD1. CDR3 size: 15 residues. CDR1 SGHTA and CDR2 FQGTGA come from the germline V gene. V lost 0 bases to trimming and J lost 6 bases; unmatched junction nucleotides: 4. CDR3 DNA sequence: TGTGCCAGCAGCTTAACAGTGCAGGGGGCCGGGGAGCTGTTTTTT. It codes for CASSLTVQGAGELFF.

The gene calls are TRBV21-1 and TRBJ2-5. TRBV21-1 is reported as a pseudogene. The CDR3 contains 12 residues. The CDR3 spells CASSKGPSSQYF. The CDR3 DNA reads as TGTGCCAGCAGCAAAGGACCATCTTCCCAGTACTTC.

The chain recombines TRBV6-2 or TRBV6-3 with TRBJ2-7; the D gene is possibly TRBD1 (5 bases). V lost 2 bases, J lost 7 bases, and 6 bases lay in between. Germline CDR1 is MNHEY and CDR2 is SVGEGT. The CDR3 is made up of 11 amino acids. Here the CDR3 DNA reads TGTGCCAGCAGTTACACAGGAGAGCAGTACTTC. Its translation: CASSYTGEQYF.

CDR3 DNA: TGCAGTGCTAGTTTGGCGGGAGTAGGAAGGGTCGAGCAGTACTTC. Residues: CSASLAGVGRVEQYF. J is TRBJ2-7 and V is TRBV20-1; 7 nucleotides align to TRBD2. The V gene's germline CDR1 is DFQATT and CDR2 SNEGSKA (reference sequence). V dropped 3 bases and J dropped 6; count of bases not matched to a gene: 14. The CDR3 is 15 residues long.

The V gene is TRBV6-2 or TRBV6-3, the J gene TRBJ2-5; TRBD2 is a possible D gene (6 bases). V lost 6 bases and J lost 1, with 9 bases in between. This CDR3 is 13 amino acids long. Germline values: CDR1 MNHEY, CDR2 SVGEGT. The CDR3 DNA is TGTGCCAGCAGGGTTAGCGGCCAAGAGACCCAGTACTTC. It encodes CASRVSGQETQYF.

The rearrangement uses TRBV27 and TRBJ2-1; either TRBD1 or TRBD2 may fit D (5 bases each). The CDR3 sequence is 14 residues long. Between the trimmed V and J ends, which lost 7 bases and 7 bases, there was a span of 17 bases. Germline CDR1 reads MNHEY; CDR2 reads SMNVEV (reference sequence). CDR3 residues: CASTTGPHWNEQFF. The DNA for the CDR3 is TGTGCCAGCACAACGGGACCCCACTGGAATGAGCAGTTCTTC.

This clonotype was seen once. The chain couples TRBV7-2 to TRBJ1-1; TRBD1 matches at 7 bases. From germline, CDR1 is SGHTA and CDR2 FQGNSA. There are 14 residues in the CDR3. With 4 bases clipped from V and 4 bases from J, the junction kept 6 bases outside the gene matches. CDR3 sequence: CASSSGTDITEAFF. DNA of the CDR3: TGTGCCAGCAGCTCGGGGACAGATATCACTGAAGCTTTCTTT.